A selection of T cell receptor beta chains follows, all from one sample in a study of blood T cell repertoires in COVID-19. Libraries were prepared by immunoSEQ multiplex PCR; TCRdb keeps only in-frame clonotypes and omits some of them. The sample includes about 42,000 clones, roughly 90% of them seen just once. Material: peripheral blood. Source of these receptors: a human donor in a cohort sampled during active COVID-19. The CDR3 runs from the conserved cysteine through the conserved F or W. D genes are given only for firm matches. For some rows the clone size is stated as once, few or many, or as a class when expanded; others skip it.

>.|TRBJ1-1|TRBD1|TRBV7-8
CASSLVWGQGDTEAFF
TGTGCCAGCAGCTTAGTTTGGGGACAGGGGGACACTGAAGCTTTCTTT
>.|TRBJ2-7|TRBD1|TRBV11-3
CASSGSPWDRLPSYEQYF
TGTGCCAGCAGCGGATCCCCTTGGGACAGGCTCCCTTCCTACGAGCAGTACTTC
>.|TRBJ2-7|.|TRBV9
CASSVEVGPSYEQYF
TGTGCCAGCAGCGTAGAGGTGGGCCCCTCCTACGAGCAGTACTTC
>.|TRBJ2-3|.|TRBV29-1
CSVLQGRVTDTQYF
TGCAGCGTCCTACAGGGAAGGGTCACAGATACGCAGTATTTT
>.|TRBJ2-3|TRBD2|TRBV7-2
CASSLWGTSGGTDTQYF
TGTGCCAGCAGCTTATGGGGGACTAGCGGGGGTACAGATACGCAGTATTTT
>.|TRBJ2-3|.|TRBV3-1/TRBV3-2
CASSQDQYWGPGGTDTQYF
TGTGCCAGCAGCCAAGATCAGTATTGGGGGCCAGGGGGCACAGATACGCAGTATTTT
>.|TRBJ1-1|TRBD1|TRBV2
CASSGRAGTGTEAFF
TGTGCCAGCAGTGGAAGAGCCGGGACAGGGACTGAAGCTTTCTTT
>.|TRBJ1-3|.|TRBV7-3
CAIPVGNRGNTIYF
TGTGCCATCCCCGTCGGGAATCGAGGAAACACCATATATTTT
>.|TRBJ2-7|TRBD1|TRBV14
CASSQVSGGFVYEQYF
TGTGCCAGCAGCCAAGTATCAGGGGGCTTCGTCTACGAGCAGTACTTC
>.|TRBJ2-7|.|TRBV27
CASSLSYQGRGEQYF
TGTGCCAGCAGTTTATCGTATCAGGGCAGGGGCGAGCAGTACTTC
>.|TRBJ2-5|TRBD1|TRBV28
CASSSGTGEETQYF
TGTGCCAGCAGTTCCGGGACAGGGGAAGAGACCCAGTACTTC
>.|TRBJ2-1|TRBD1|TRBV2
CASSRRSGGNDEQFF
TGTGCCAGCAGTCGGCGGTCAGGGGGTAATGATGAGCAGTTCTTC
>.|TRBJ2-1|TRBD2|TRBV4-1
CASSRGPGLEINEQFF
TGCGCCAGCAGCCGGGGACCGGGACTAGAGATCAATGAGCAGTTCTTC
>.|TRBJ1-2|.|TRBV3-1/TRBV3-2
CASSHVAQGRYGYTF
TGTGCCAGCAGCCACGTCGCCCAGGGGCGCTATGGCTACACCTTC
>once|TRBJ1-6|.|TRBV6-5
CASRAPSPYNSPLHF
TGTGCCAGCAGGGCCCCCTCGCCCTATAATTCACCCCTCCACTTT
>.|TRBJ2-2|.|TRBV6-2/TRBV6-3
CASSDYFNTGELFF
TGTGCCAGCAGTGACTACTTCAACACCGGGGAGCTGTTTTTT
>.|TRBJ2-3|.|TRBV20-1
CSAVRVDTQYF
TGCAGTGCTGTGAGGGTAGATACGCAGTATTTT
>.|TRBJ1-2|.|TRBV12-3/TRBV12-4
CASSPAVFVVAF
TGTGCCAGCAGTCCTGCGGTTTTTGTCGTGGCCTTC
>.|TRBJ2-3|.|TRBV5-1
CASRRTTTDTQYF
TGCGCCAGCAGACGGACTACCACAGATACGCAGTATTTT
>few|TRBJ1-6|TRBD1|TRBV30
CAWGSGQVPSPLHF
TGTGCCTGGGGTAGCGGACAGGTTCCTTCACCCCTCCACTTT
>.|TRBJ2-1|.|TRBV9
CASSKEGSSYNEQFF
TGTGCCAGTTCCAAGGAGGGGAGCTCCTACAATGAGCAGTTCTTC
>.|TRBJ2-1|TRBD2|TRBV19
CASSIYKRGASVYNEQFF
TGTGCCAGTAGTATATATAAGCGGGGGGCCAGCGTTTACAATGAGCAGTTCTTC
>.|TRBJ1-6|.|TRBV30
CAWRAASYNSPLHF
TGTGCCTGGAGGGCGGCCTCCTATAATTCACCCCTCCACTTT
>.|TRBJ1-1|.|TRBV5-4
CASRRAGRENTEAFF
TGTGCCAGTAGAAGAGCGGGGAGAGAGAACACTGAAGCTTTCTTT
>.|TRBJ2-5|TRBD1|TRBV20-1
CSASGQGGETQYF
TGCAGTGCTAGTGGACAGGGAGGCGAGACCCAGTACTTC
>.|TRBJ1-2|TRBD1|TRBV6-1
CASSEATGFHGYTF
TGTGCCAGCAGTGAAGCGACAGGGTTCCATGGCTACACCTTC
>.|TRBJ2-5|TRBD1|TRBV5-1
CASSFPGQQETQYF
TGCGCCAGCAGCTTCCCGGGACAGCAAGAGACCCAGTACTTC
>.|TRBJ2-3|.|TRBV7-3
CASSPLAKTDTQYF
TGTGCCAGCAGCCCACTCGCTAAGACAGATACGCAGTATTTT
>.|TRBJ1-2|TRBD1|TRBV6-5
CASQTGNYGYTF
TGTGCCAGTCAGACAGGGAACTATGGCTACACCTTC
>.|TRBJ1-1|.|TRBV14
CASSRSLGTEAFF
TGTGCCAGCAGCCGGTCCCTAGGCACTGAAGCTTTCTTT
>.|TRBJ2-7|TRBD1|TRBV23-1
CASKREPGQGSGREQYF
TGCGCCAGCAAAAGGGAACCGGGACAGGGATCGGGGCGCGAGCAGTACTTC
>.|TRBJ2-5|.|TRBV10-3
CAISESNKQETQYF
TGTGCCATCAGTGAGTCCAACAAACAAGAGACCCAGTACTTC
>.|TRBJ1-2|TRBD1|TRBV27
CASSLSRDRRTVYGYTF
TGTGCCAGCAGTTTATCCAGGGACAGGAGAACAGTCTATGGCTACACCTTC
>.|TRBJ2-2|TRBD1|TRBV6-5
CASSLRQGAGELFF
TGTGCCAGCAGTTTAAGACAGGGTGCCGGGGAGCTGTTTTTT
>once|TRBJ2-2|TRBD2|TRBV4-1
CASSQGKGGSGELFF
TGCGCCAGCAGCCAAGGCAAGGGAGGGTCCGGGGAGCTGTTTTTT
>.|TRBJ2-2|TRBD1|TRBV10-2
CASRAHDRVHGELFF
TGCGCCAGCAGAGCTCATGACAGGGTCCACGGGGAGCTGTTTTTT
>.|TRBJ1-2|.|TRBV2
CASSSIRGGSMFGYTF
TGTGCCAGCAGTTCCATTCGGGGAGGGAGCATGTTTGGCTACACCTTC
>.|TRBJ1-1|TRBD1|TRBV7-8
CASSLPGGAQLAFF
TGTGCCAGCAGCTTGCCAGGGGGCGCCCAATTGGCTTTCTTT
>.|TRBJ1-2|TRBD1|TRBV10-3
CAITPDRDGYTF
TGTGCCATCACTCCAGACAGGGACGGCTACACCTTC
>.|TRBJ2-3|TRBD1|TRBV9
CASSSPKDRDTDTQYF
TGTGCCAGCAGCTCCCCCAAGGACAGGGATACAGATACGCAGTATTTT
>.|TRBJ1-4|TRBD1|TRBV6-5
CASSYSRGREKLFF
TGTGCCAGCAGTTACAGCAGGGGGCGTGAAAAACTGTTTTTT
>.|TRBJ1-2|.|TRBV29-1
CSVVEAHRAGYTF
TGCAGCGTTGTGGAGGCCCACCGAGCGGGCTACACCTTC
>.|TRBJ1-6|.|TRBV7-2
CASSPARGDSPLHF
TGTGCCAGCAGCCCCGCCAGGGGAGATTCACCCCTCCACTTT
>.|TRBJ1-4|.|TRBV10-3
CAISERGGDEKLFF
TGTGCCATCAGTGAAAGGGGCGGGGATGAAAAACTGTTTTTT
>.|TRBJ2-7|TRBD1|TRBV27
CASSLSYPGTGVYEQYF
TGTGCCAGCAGTTTATCCTATCCCGGGACAGGGGTCTACGAGCAGTACTTC
>few|TRBJ2-7|.|TRBV21-1
CASSKVGPGGSYEQYF
TGTGCCAGCAGCAAAGTAGGTCCAGGGGGCTCCTACGAGCAGTACTTC
>.|TRBJ1-2|.|TRBV19
CASSPGTRYYGYTF
TGTGCCAGTAGCCCGGGAACCCGGTACTATGGCTACACCTTC
>.|TRBJ2-2|.|TRBV3-1/TRBV3-2
CASSQDRGGELFF
TGTGCCAGCAGCCAAGATAGGGGCGGGGAGCTGTTTTTT
>.|TRBJ1-1|TRBD1|TRBV3-1/TRBV3-2
CASSRQGRTEAFF
TGTGCCAGCAGTCGACAGGGACGGACTGAAGCTTTCTTT
>.|TRBJ2-3|.|TRBV12-5
CASGLGPKSGPTDTQYF
TGTGCTAGTGGTTTGGGCCCAAAAAGCGGCCCCACAGATACGCAGTATTTT
>.|TRBJ1-1|TRBD1|TRBV27
CASRSGQGRYTEAFF
TGTGCCAGCAGAAGCGGACAGGGCAGGTACACTGAAGCTTTCTTT
>.|TRBJ2-5|.|TRBV3-1/TRBV3-2
CASSWQGFRETQYF
TGTGCCAGCAGCTGGCAGGGTTTCCGGGAGACCCAGTACTTC
>once|TRBJ1-1|.|TRBV5-6
CASRLGGTEAFF
TGTGCCAGCAGGTTAGGGGGCACTGAAGCTTTCTTT
>.|TRBJ2-7|.|TRBV5-1
CASSSGGNEQYF
TGCGCCAGCAGCTCCGGGGGTAACGAGCAGTACTTC
>.|TRBJ1-2|.|TRBV12-3/TRBV12-4
CASSHTGRDGYTF
TGTGCCAGCAGTCATACAGGGCGGGATGGCTACACCTTC
>.|TRBJ1-1|TRBD1|TRBV7-8
CASSLTWQGGTEAFF
TGTGCCAGCAGCTTAACATGGCAGGGGGGCACTGAAGCTTTCTTT
>.|TRBJ1-2|.|TRBV11-2
CASSLAYNYGHTF
TGTGCCAGCAGCTTAGCATATAACTATGGCCACACCTTC
>once|TRBJ1-1|TRBD1|TRBV7-3
CASSQGVNTEAFF
TGTGCCAGCAGCCAGGGGGTGAACACTGAAGCTTTCTTT
>.|TRBJ2-7|.|TRBV19
CASSIVGASGAPYEQYF
TGTGCCAGTAGTATAGTTGGAGCGTCAGGGGCCCCCTACGAGCAGTACTTC
>.|TRBJ1-2|TRBD1|TRBV2
CASSEAKDRGIGYTF
TGTGCCAGCAGTGAAGCCAAGGACAGGGGAATTGGCTACACCTTC